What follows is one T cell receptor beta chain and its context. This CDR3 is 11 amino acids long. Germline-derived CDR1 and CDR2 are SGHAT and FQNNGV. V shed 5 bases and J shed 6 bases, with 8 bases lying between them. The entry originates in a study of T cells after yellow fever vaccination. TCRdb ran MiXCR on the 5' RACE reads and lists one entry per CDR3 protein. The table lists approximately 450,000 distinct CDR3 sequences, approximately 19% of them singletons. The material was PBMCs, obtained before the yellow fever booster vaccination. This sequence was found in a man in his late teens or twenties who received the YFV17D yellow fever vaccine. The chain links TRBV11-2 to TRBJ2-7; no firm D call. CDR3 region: CASSRTFEQYV. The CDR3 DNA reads TGTGCCAGCAGCCGTACATTCGAGCAGTACGTC.